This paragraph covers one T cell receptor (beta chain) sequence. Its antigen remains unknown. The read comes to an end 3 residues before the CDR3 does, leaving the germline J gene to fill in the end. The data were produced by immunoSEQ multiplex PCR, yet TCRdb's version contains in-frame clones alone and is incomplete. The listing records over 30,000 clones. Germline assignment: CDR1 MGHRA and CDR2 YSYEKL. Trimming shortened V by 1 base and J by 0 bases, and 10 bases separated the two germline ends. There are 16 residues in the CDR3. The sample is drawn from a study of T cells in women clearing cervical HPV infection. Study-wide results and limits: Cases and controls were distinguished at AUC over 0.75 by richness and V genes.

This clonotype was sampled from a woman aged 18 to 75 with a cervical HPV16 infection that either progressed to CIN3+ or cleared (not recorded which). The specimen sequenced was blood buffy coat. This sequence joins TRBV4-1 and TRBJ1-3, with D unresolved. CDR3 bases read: TGCGCCAGCAGCCAAGTGGAGGGCCTCTCTGGAAACACC. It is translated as CASSQVEGLSGNT. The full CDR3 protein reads CASSQVEGLSGNTIYF.